This T cell receptor beta chain was sequenced during a study of T cell responses to AZD1222 COVID-19 vaccine. Study-level points and caveats: Just a handful of AZD1222 recipients tested seropositive at baseline. Clonal diversity was possibly underestimated, and the donors were mostly white British, with more females. Compared with day 0, the breadth and depth of the Spike-specific TCR repertoire rose significantly after two doses of AZD1222. Unmutated variant regions are reportedly targeted by nearly half of spike-specific TCRs.

Trimming took 4 bases from V and 10 from J, leaving 10 bases between them. Germline CDR1 ENHRY, CDR2 SYGVKD. The CDR3 extends over 11 amino acids. In its sample, this clone was seen once. What it binds is not known. TCRdb keeps only in-frame clones here, not all; method: immunoSEQ multiplex PCR. The table records over 85,000 clones, about 85% of them present only once. Sequenced material: peripheral blood, taken on day 0 of AZD1222 vaccination. The rearrangement uses TRBV10-3 and TRBJ1-2; D ambiguous. The TCR comes from an adult in good health. In DNA, the CDR3 is TGTGCCATCAGTGTGGGGTTCGACTACACCTTC. It translates to CAISVGFDYTF.